This entry is about one TCR beta chain. This entry comes from a study of cytomegalovirus exposure and HLA in healthy donors. A multiplex PCR was run with 60 Vbeta primers and 13 Jbeta primers. The protocol was immunoSEQ multiplex PCR, while the TCRdb copy is restricted to in-frame clones and leaves out a portion. Its table records about 150,000 clones. Germline V gene sequence: CDR1 MNHEY, CDR2 SVGAGI. The CDR3 totals 16 residues. The V and J ends lost 4 bases and 2 bases respectively, with 18 bases between them. Sequenced: PBMCs. The receptor was derived from a man between 25 and 39 years old in good health and CMV-seronegative. The gene calls are TRBV6-5 and TRBJ2-7; no clear D gene. CDR3 protein: CASSSDSSFPTYEQYF. CDR3 coding DNA: TGTGCCAGCAGTTCCGACTCAAGCTTTCCTACCTACGAGCAGTACTTC.